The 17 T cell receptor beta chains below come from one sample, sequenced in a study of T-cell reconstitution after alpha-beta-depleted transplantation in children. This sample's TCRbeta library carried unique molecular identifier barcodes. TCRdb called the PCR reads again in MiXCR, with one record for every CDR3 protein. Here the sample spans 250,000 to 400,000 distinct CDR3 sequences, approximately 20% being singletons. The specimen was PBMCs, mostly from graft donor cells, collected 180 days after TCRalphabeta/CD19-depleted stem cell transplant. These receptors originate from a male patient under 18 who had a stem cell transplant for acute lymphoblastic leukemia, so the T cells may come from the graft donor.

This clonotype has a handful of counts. CDR3 protein: CASSEYGYEQYF. In DNA, the CDR3 is TGTGCCAGCAGTGAATATGGGTACGAGCAGTACTTC. The chain employs TRBV25-1 and TRBJ2-7; D gene unclear. CDR1 is MGHDK and CDR2 is SYGVNS in the germline V gene. V gave up 0 bases and J gave up 4 bases, with 4 bases separating them. The CDR3 is 12 amino acids.

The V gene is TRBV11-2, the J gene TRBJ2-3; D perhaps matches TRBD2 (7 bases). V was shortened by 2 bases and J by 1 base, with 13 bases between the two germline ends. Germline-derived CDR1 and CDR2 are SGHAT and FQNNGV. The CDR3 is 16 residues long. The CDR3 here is CASSLFSGGGTDTQYF. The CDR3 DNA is TGTGCCAGCAGCTTATTCTCGGGGGGCGGCACAGATACGCAGTATTTT. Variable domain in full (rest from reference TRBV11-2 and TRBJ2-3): EAGVAQSPRYKIIEKRQSVAFWCNPISGHATLYWYQQILGQGPKLLIQFQNNGVVDDSQLPKDRFSAERLKGVDSTLKIQPAKLEDSAVYLCASSLFSGGGTDTQYFGPGTRLTVL.

CDR3: CSVGVGPFEQYF. The CDR3, as DNA: TGCAGCGTAGGGGTTGGCCCCTTCGAGCAGTACTTC. The V gene is TRBV29-1, the J gene TRBJ2-7; tentative D call: TRBD1 (5 bases). Trimming shortened V by 6 bases and J by 6 bases, and 15 bases separated the two germline ends. In germline, CDR1 is SQVTM, CDR2 ANQGSEA. The CDR3 runs to 12 residues.

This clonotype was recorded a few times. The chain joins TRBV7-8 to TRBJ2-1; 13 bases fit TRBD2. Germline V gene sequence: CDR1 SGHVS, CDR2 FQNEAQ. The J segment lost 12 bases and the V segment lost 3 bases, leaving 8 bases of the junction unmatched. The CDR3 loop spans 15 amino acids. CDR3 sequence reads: CASSFRLAGGQWQFF. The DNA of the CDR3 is TGTGCCAGCAGCTTTCGACTAGCGGGGGGCCAGTGGCAGTTCTTC.

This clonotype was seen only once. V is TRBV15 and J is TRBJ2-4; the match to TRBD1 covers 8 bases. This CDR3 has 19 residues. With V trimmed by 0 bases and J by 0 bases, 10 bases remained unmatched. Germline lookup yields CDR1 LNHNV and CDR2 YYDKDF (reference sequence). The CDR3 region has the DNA TGTGCCACCAGCAGAGATAGGGGACAGGTATCCTTAGCCAAAAACATTCAGTACTTC. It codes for CATSRDRGQVSLAKNIQYF.

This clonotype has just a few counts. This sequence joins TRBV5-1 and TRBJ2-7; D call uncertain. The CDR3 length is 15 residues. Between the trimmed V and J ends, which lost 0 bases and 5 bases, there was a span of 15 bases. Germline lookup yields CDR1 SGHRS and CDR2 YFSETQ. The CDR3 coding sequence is TGCGCCAGCAGCTTGGTGGTGGGGATTTGGAACGAGCAGTACTTC. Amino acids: CASSLVVGIWNEQYF.

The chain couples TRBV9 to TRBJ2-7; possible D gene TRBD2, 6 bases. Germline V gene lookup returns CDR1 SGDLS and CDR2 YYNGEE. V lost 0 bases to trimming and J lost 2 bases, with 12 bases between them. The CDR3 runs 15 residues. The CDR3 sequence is CASSVDRGLTYEQYF. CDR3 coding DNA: TGTGCCAGCAGCGTAGATCGGGGACTTACCTACGAGCAGTACTTC.

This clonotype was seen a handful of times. The CDR3 DNA follows: TGTGCCAGCAGTTTGTTGTTTGGAGCCCTCCACTTT. Its translation: CASSLLFGALHF. This chain links TRBV27 with TRBJ1-6; D is unresolved. Deletions cut 3 bases from V and 14 bases from J, with 11 bases between. Germline loops: CDR1 MNHEY, CDR2 SMNVEV (reference sequence). The CDR3 loop spans 12 amino acids.

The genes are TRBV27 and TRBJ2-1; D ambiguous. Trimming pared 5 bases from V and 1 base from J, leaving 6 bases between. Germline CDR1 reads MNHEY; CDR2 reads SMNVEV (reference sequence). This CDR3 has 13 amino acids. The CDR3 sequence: CASSTYSYNEQFF. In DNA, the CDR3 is TGTGCCAGCAGTACCTATTCCTACAATGAGCAGTTCTTC.

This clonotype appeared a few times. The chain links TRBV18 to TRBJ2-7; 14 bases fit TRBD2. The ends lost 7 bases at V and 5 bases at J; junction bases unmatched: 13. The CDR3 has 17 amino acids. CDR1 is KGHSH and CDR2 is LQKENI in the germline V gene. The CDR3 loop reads CASWGSGTSGRFHEQYF. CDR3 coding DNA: TGTGCCAGCTGGGGGTCCGGGACTAGCGGGAGATTCCACGAGCAGTACTTC.

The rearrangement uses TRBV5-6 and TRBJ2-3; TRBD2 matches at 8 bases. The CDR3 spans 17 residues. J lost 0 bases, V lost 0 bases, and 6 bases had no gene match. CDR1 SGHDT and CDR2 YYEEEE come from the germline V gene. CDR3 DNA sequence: TGTGCCAGCAGCTTGGAGGCTAGCGGGTCTAGCACAGATACGCAGTATTTT. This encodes CASSLEASGSSTDTQYF.

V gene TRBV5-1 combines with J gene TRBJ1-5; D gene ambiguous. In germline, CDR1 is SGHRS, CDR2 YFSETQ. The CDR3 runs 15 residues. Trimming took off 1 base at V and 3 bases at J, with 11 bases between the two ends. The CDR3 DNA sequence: TGCGCCAGCAGCTTGCTTGGCCAGCCCAATCAGCCCCAGCATTTT. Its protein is CASSLLGQPNQPQHF.

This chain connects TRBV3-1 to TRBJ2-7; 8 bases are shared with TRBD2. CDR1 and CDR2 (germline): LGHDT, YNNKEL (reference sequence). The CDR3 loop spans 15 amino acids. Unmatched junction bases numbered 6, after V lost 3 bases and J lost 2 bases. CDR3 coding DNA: TGTGCCAGCAGCCAGGCCGGGACTAGGACCTACGAGCAGTACTTC. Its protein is CASSQAGTRTYEQYF.

CDR3 nucleotide sequence: TGTGCCAGCAGTTTAATGGGACAGGGATCCCCCCTCCACTTT. Amino acids: CASSLMGQGSPLHF. The chain employs TRBV27 and TRBJ1-6; 9 nucleotides match TRBD1. V was clipped by 2 bases and J by 13 bases; unmatched bases: 6. The CDR3 has 14 amino acids. Germline lookup yields CDR1 MNHEY and CDR2 SMNVEV (reference sequence).

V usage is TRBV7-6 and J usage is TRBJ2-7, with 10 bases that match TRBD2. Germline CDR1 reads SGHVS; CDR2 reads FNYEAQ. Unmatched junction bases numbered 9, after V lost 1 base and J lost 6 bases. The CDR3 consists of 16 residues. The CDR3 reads CASSLVSPAGGGEQYF. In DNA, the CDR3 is TGTGCCAGCAGCTTAGTTTCACCAGCGGGAGGGGGCGAGCAGTACTTC.

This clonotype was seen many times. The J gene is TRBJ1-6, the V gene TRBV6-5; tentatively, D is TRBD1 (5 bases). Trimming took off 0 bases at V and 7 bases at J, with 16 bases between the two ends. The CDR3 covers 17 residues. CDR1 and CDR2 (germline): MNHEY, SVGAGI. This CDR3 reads CASSYSLPAGGNSPLHF. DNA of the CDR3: TGTGCCAGCAGTTACTCGCTGCCAGCCGGGGGGAATTCACCCCTCCACTTT.

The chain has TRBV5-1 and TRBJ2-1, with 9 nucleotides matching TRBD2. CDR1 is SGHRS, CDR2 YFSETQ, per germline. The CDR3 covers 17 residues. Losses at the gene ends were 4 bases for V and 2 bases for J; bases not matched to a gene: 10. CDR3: CASSGTQREDPYNEQFF. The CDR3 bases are TGCGCCAGCAGCGGAACCCAGCGGGAGGATCCCTACAATGAGCAGTTCTTC.